This T cell receptor beta chain came from a study of brain T cells in children with intractable seizures. The repertoire was sequenced with immunoSEQ multiplex PCR; TCRdb's copy has only in-frame clones and lacks some. The sample lists a few hundred thousand clones; about 94% were seen once. Study-wide results and limits: Pre- and post-surgery blood differed in depth, so pre-surgery absences may be undersampling. Patients' HCMV serostatus was unknown; virus specificity rests on CDR3 similarity alone.

Note on this clone: Its antigen remains unknown.

Time point in this sample: blood from clinic visit 5 months post-surgery; TSC patient then seizure free. The sequenced cases were selected for having the highest brain T cell transcript signatures. At least one anti-epileptic drug was given before surgery. This specimen was peripheral blood, taken about 5 months after surgery. The clonotype was recovered from a boy under two years old with tuberous sclerosis and intractable seizures.

In nucleotides, the CDR3 is TGCGCCAGCAGCTTTGGGGGGGACTCTGGAAACACCATATATTTT. Translation: CASSFGGDSGNTIYF. The chain has TRBV4-1 and TRBJ1-3, with a tentative D call TRBD1 (5 bases). This CDR3 region has 15 residues. V dropped 5 bases and J dropped 0 bases, with 11 bases sitting between them. Germline lookup yields CDR1 MGHRA and CDR2 YSYEKL.